The clone carrying this T cell receptor (beta chain) was seen just once. Sequencing was performed with immunoSEQ multiplex PCR; in TCRdb, only in-frame clones are kept and a portion is missing. This repertoire shows some 200,000 clones, approximately 81% found once; its top ten account for about 5.1%. These data originate in a study of blood T cell repertoires in COVID-19. J was trimmed by 6 bases and V by 4 bases; bases with no gene match: 18. Germline CDR1 and CDR2: LGHDT and YNNKEL (reference sequence). The CDR3 consists of 18 residues. The chain joins TRBV3-1 (or the pseudogene TRBV3-2) to TRBJ2-5; the match to TRBD2 covers 9 bases. This clonotype originated in a woman aged 60-75 years who had recovered from COVID-19. Sequenced input: peripheral blood. CDR3: CASSPRGAGGPVGKTQYF. The DNA of the CDR3 is TGTGCCAGCAGCCCCCGAGGAGCGGGGGGCCCGGTCGGAAAGACCCAGTACTTC.